These 19 T cell receptor beta chains share one sample of origin, sequenced in a study of T cell changes during pregnancy in multiple sclerosis. Clones were sequenced by immunoSEQ multiplex PCR, and TCRdb holds only the in-frame ones, with some missing. Here the sample spans 69,000 or so clones, approximately 92% being singletons. Sequenced material: peripheral blood, taken before pregnancy. These receptors all stem from a female donor with multiple sclerosis, enrolled in a pregnancy study.

V usage is TRBV27 and J usage is TRBJ2-6, with 8 bases identical to TRBD1. Losses at the gene ends were 5 bases for V and 1 base for J; bases not matched to a gene: 7. The V gene's germline CDR1 is MNHEY and CDR2 SMNVEV (reference sequence). The CDR3 has 17 amino acids. The CDR3: CASSVQQGVSGANVLTF. The CDR3 coding sequence is TGTGCCAGCAGTGTACAACAGGGGGTTTCTGGGGCCAACGTCCTGACTTTC.

J is TRBJ2-7 and V is TRBV5-1; 7 bases match TRBD2. The V gene's germline CDR1 is SGHRS and CDR2 YFSETQ. V was clipped by 0 bases and J by 0 bases; unmatched bases: 9. This CDR3 comprises 17 residues. The CDR3 spells CASSLGVGGSNSYEQYF. The DNA for the CDR3 is TGCGCCAGCAGCTTGGGGGTCGGGGGGAGCAACTCCTACGAGCAGTACTTC.

This clone occurred once. CDR3 protein: CASSLGKGSNIQYF. The CDR3 DNA reads TGTGCCAGCAGCTTAGGAAAGGGGTCCAACATTCAGTACTTC. This chain links TRBV7-9 with TRBJ2-4; perhaps TRBD1 as D (5 bases). V was clipped by 1 base and J by 7 bases, with 11 bases between them. The CDR3 contains 14 residues. Germline V gene lookup returns CDR1 SEHNR and CDR2 FQNEAQ (reference sequence). The variable domain in full, completed from reference TRBV7-9 and TRBJ2-4, reads DTGVSQNPRHKITKRGQNVTFRCDPISEHNRLYWYRQTLGQGPEFLTYFQNEAQLEKSRLLSDRFSAERPKGSFSTLEIQRTEQGDSAMYLCASSLGKGSNIQYFGAGTRLSVL.

The chain combines TRBV7-2 with TRBJ1-2; possible D gene TRBD1, 5 bases. The CDR3 is 15 amino acids. Per the germline V gene, CDR1 is SGHTA and CDR2 is FQGNSA. Trimming removed 3 bases from V and 2 bases from J, with 13 bases in between. This chain's CDR3 is CASSFRSGGNYGYTF. The CDR3 region has the DNA TGTGCCAGCAGCTTTCGATCGGGGGGGAACTATGGCTACACCTTC.

This chain uses TRBV27 with TRBJ2-1, with 9 bases fitting TRBD2. This CDR3 has 16 residues. The V and J ends lost 3 bases and 2 bases, in that order; junction bases with no gene match: 5. Germline CDR1 and CDR2: MNHEY and SMNVEV (reference sequence). The CDR3, as DNA: TGTGCCAGCAGTTTGGTCCCTAGCGGGACCTACAATGAGCAGTTCTTC. Translating it yields CASSLVPSGTYNEQFF.

The CDR3 reads CASSVDLLPAGGSLGDNEQFF. The CDR3 DNA is TGTGCCAGCAGCGTAGATCTCCTACCAGCGGGAGGCTCCCTTGGGGACAATGAGCAGTTCTTC. The genes are TRBV9 and TRBJ2-1; 9 bases line up with TRBD2. CDR3 size: 21 residues. Germline CDR1 reads SGDLS; CDR2 reads YYNGEE. Trimming took 0 bases from V and 5 from J; bases not matched to a gene: 21.

This rearrangement joins TRBV7-9 to TRBJ1-1; a possible D gene is TRBD1 (5 bases). The germline CDR1 and CDR2 sequences are SEHNR and FQNEAQ (reference sequence). Trimming left V 2 bases short and J 0 bases short, with 10 bases between. CDR3 length: 15 amino acids. CDR3 sequence reads: CASSLMTEMNTEAFF. The CDR3 bases are TGTGCCAGCAGCTTAATGACAGAGATGAACACTGAAGCTTTCTTT.

The V call is TRBV6-1, the J call TRBJ2-7; 9 bases fit TRBD2. Germline CDR1 is MNHNS and CDR2 is SASEGT. The ends lost 7 bases at V and 6 bases at J; junction bases unmatched: 10. This CDR3 has 14 residues. The DNA for the CDR3 is TGTGCCAGCAACGTTGCGGGAGGGCAGAGCGAGCAGTACTTC. It is translated as CASNVAGGQSEQYF.

This chain uses TRBV4-3 with TRBJ2-7; 7 nucleotides agree with TRBD2. The CDR3 has 16 residues. Germline CDR1 LGHNA, CDR2 YSLEER. With 0 bases clipped from V and 0 bases from J, the junction kept 5 bases outside the gene matches. CDR3 loop: CASSQDTGGSSYEQYF. As DNA, the CDR3 is TGCGCCAGCAGCCAAGATACGGGAGGTAGCTCCTACGAGCAGTACTTC.

CDR3 protein: CASSLPGNTEAFF. Here the CDR3 DNA reads TGTGCCAGCAGCTTGCCGGGGAACACTGAAGCTTTCTTT. The V and J genes are TRBV5-4 and TRBJ1-1; D remains unclear. V was shortened by 1 base and J by 1 base, with 5 bases between the two germline ends. This CDR3 is built from 13 residues. In germline, CDR1 is SGHNT, CDR2 YYREEE (reference sequence).

The chain carries TRBV7-9 and TRBJ2-5; the match to TRBD1 covers 11 bases. The CDR3 runs 14 residues. With V trimmed by 5 bases and J by 5 bases, 4 bases remained unmatched. Germline assignment: CDR1 SEHNR and CDR2 FQNEAQ (reference sequence). CDR3 in DNA: TGTGCCAGCAGCGGACAGGGGGCCGTGGAGACCCAGTACTTC. Translated: CASSGQGAVETQYF.

The gene calls are TRBV2 and TRBJ1-5, with D possibly being TRBD1 (6 bases). Germline CDR1 and CDR2: SNHLY and FYNNEI. This CDR3 contains 16 residues. V lost 5 bases, J lost 5 bases, and 19 bases lay in between. The CDR3 nucleotides read TGTGCCAGCAGTCCTTCCGGGACACGAACCGATCAGCCCCAGCATTTT. Residues: CASSPSGTRTDQPQHF.

The chain recombines TRBV7-9 with TRBJ2-2; tentatively, D is TRBD1 (6 bases). The CDR3 sequence is 13 residues long. Germline-derived CDR1 and CDR2 are SEHNR and FQNEAQ (reference sequence). V lost 5 bases, J lost 4 bases, and 8 bases lay in between. The CDR3 sequence is CASSQDSTGELFF. CDR3 coding DNA: TGTGCCAGCAGCCAGGACAGCACCGGGGAGCTGTTTTTT.

The chain carries TRBV4-3 and TRBJ2-3, with 9 bases identical to TRBD2. There are 16 residues in the CDR3. Germline CDR1 reads LGHNA; CDR2 reads YSLEER. Trimming took 0 bases from V and 2 from J; bases not matched to a gene: 3. As DNA, the CDR3 is TGCGCCAGCAGCCAAGATGCGGGACTAGCCACAGATACGCAGTATTTT. This translates into CASSQDAGLATDTQYF.

The rearrangement links TRBV30 to TRBJ1-5, with 8 bases aligning to TRBD1. V was clipped by 4 bases and J by 7 bases; unmatched bases: 6. Germline values: CDR1 GTSNPN, CDR2 SVGIG (reference sequence). This CDR3 comprises 13 residues. CDR3 in amino acids: CAWKDRGLQPQHF. CDR3 DNA: TGTGCCTGGAAAGACAGGGGTCTACAGCCCCAGCATTTT. The variable domain in full, with the rest retrieved from reference TRBV30 and TRBJ1-5, is SQTIHQWPATLVQPVGSPLSLECTVEGTSNPNLYWYRQAAGRGLQLLFYSVGIGQISSEVPQNLSASRPQDRQFILSSKKLLLSDSGFYLCAWKDRGLQPQHFGDGTRLSIL.

This clone appeared once. The chain couples TRBV7-9 to TRBJ2-3, with TRBD1 matching over 8 bases. CDR1 is SEHNR and CDR2 is FQNEAQ in the germline V gene (reference sequence). The CDR3 consists of 15 residues. V shed 3 bases and J 3 bases; nucleotides not matched to a gene: 5. CDR3 DNA: TGTGCCAGCAGCTTCTGGACAGGGCCAACAGATACGCAGTATTTT. Its translation: CASSFWTGPTDTQYF.

The gene calls are TRBV2 and TRBJ2-1, with 7 bases that match TRBD1. In germline, CDR1 is SNHLY, CDR2 FYNNEI. V was pared by 1 base and J by 5 bases, with 5 bases of the junction left unmatched. This CDR3 contains 15 residues. CDR3 sequence: CASSEEGTVHNEQFF. In DNA, the CDR3 is TGTGCCAGCAGTGAAGAGGGGACAGTCCACAATGAGCAGTTCTTC.

In its sample, this clone was seen once. CDR3 DNA sequence: TGTGCCAGCAGTGTTGGACAGGGGGCGGCAGATACGCAGTATTTT. This codes for CASSVGQGAADTQYF. The genes are TRBV6-1 and TRBJ2-3; 11 positions match TRBD1. CDR3 length: 15 residues. Germline V CDR1 and CDR2: MNHNS, SASEGT. With 4 bases clipped from V and 4 bases from J, the junction kept 4 bases outside the gene matches.

The J gene is TRBJ2-7, the V gene TRBV25-1; 8 bases fit TRBD2. The CDR3 runs to 12 residues. CDR1 is MGHDK and CDR2 is SYGVNS in the germline V gene. With V trimmed by 6 bases and J by 7 bases, 5 bases remained unmatched. CDR3 amino acids: CASRFLAGEQYF. Here the CDR3 DNA reads TGTGCCAGCAGATTTCTAGCGGGTGAGCAGTACTTC.